Listed here is a single T cell receptor beta chain. No antigen is known for it. A much larger clone sits a single nucleotide away, making a read error possible. Reading from cysteine to phenylalanine, the CDR3 counts 13 amino acids. CDR3 DNA only is kept here, 39 bases in frame from base 1. According to the germline V gene, CDR1 reads MNHEY and CDR2 reads SVGAGI. The sequencer was an Illumina HiSeq 2000. TCR beta chain libraries were generated through multiplex PCR amplification. The amplified TCR beta chain products were analyzed by high-throughput sequencing. TCRdb trimmed public reads at Q25 via fastp, called clones via MiXCR and kept in-frame beta chains. Rows with a matching CDR3 protein are joined into one entry that keeps the most common DNA and genes. Here the sample has tens of thousands of distinct CDR3 sequences; roughly 23% occur a single time. Jointly, the top ten make up about 7.8% of the sample.

The data belong to a study of breast tumors, draining lymph nodes, adjacent tissues (dated by TCRdb to about 2016). Study-level background: Breast cancer patients provided tumor, adjacent nontumor tissue and axillary lymph nodes, and the study compared the TCR beta repertoires across these three sources. The study aimed to assess the relationships and possible T-cell exchange between tumor, surrounding tissue and draining lymph node repertoires in human breast cancer.

Study-wide conclusions, independent of this receptor: Tumor T-cell repertoires showed less diversity than lymph node repertoires and more diversity than nontumor tissue repertoires, and tumor T-cell repertoires showed preferential V and J gene usage. Tumor and nontumor tissue repertoires were significantly more similar in luminal-like than in basal-like breast cancer. The conclusion that tumor T cells originate in lymph nodes was presented as consistent with a hypothesis rather than as directly demonstrated. The data were considered consistent with most tumor T cells being derived from the lymph node and subsequently expanding within tumor tissue.

This receptor was obtained from a female donor with breast cancer. Some clones in this sample may be carry-over from other donors' samples. Sequencing input: breast tumor tissue. The chain was built from TRBV6-5 and TRBJ1-3; no D segment can be confidently identified. The bases read TGTGCCAGCAGTTACAAAGCAGGAAACGCCATATATTTT. Translated, this gives CASSYKAGNAIYF.